This TCR beta chain was observed in a study of T-cell reconstitution after alpha-beta-depleted transplantation in children. In this sample, this clonotype turned up a few times. Its antigen is as yet unknown. Study outcomes and limitations: Several hundred expanded graft clones reportedly supplied alpha-beta T cells about two months after transplant. At the one-year point after transplant, T-cell counts and TCRbeta diversity were found to come mostly from T cells that had been newly produced. Surviving thymic progenitors and recipient T cells were the source of high TCRbeta diversity at day 60 in some patients.

TCRbeta library construction was performed incorporating unique molecular identifiers. MiXCR, run by TCRdb on the PCR reads, gives a single entry per CDR3 protein. This repertoire shows around 490,000 distinct CDR3 sequences, 11% found once; its top ten account for 11% to 15%. Sequencing used PBMCs, mostly from graft donor cells, obtained 180 days after TCRalphabeta/CD19-depleted stem cell transplant. The sequence was collected from a female patient between 2 and 15 years old who had a stem cell transplant for aplastic anemia, so the T cells may come from the graft donor.

This CDR3 is CASSQSSYEQYF. The CDR3 DNA sequence: TGTGCCAGCAGTCAGAGCTCCTACGAGCAGTACTTC. V gene TRBV6-6 combines with J gene TRBJ2-7; D call uncertain. Germline loops: CDR1 MNHNY, CDR2 SVGAGI (reference sequence). V shed 5 bases and J shed 0 bases, with 5 bases lying between them. The CDR3 spans 12 residues.